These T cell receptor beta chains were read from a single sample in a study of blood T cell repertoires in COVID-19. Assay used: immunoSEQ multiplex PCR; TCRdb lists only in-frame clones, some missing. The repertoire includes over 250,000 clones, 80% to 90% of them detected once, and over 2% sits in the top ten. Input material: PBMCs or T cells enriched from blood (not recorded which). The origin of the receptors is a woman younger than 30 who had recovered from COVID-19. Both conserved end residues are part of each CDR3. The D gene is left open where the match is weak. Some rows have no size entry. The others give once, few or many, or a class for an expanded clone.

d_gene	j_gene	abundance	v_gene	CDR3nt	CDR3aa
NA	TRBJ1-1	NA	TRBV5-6	TGTGCCAGCAGCTTCGGGACACTTGGCACTGAAGCTTTCTTT	CASSFGTLGTEAFF
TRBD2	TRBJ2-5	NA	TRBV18	TGTGCCAGCTCCGAGACTAGCGGGGAGGAGACCCAGTACTTC	CASSETSGEETQYF
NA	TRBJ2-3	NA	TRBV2	TGTGCCAGCATGGGTCTAGTTAGGGATACGCAGTATTTT	CASMGLVRDTQYF
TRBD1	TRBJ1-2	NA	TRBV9	TGTGCCAGCAGCGAAAGTGGAGGGGGCGGCTATGGCTACACCTTC	CASSESGGGGYGYTF
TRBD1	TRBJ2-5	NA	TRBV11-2	TGTGCCAGCAGCCAACCGGGACAGGGATTAGAGACCCAGTACTTC	CASSQPGQGLETQYF
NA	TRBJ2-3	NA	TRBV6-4	TGTGCCAGCAGTGACTCGAGGGGGGGAAGCACAGATACGCAGTATTTT	CASSDSRGGSTDTQYF
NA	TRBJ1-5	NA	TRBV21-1	TGTGCCAGCAGCAAAGGGTCCAGGGTGGGCAATCAGCCCCAGCATTTT	CASSKGSRVGNQPQHF
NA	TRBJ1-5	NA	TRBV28	TGTGCCAGCAGTTTGTCAGAACAGCCCCAGCATTTT	CASSLSEQPQHF
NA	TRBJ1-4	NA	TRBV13	TGTGCCAGCAGCCCCACAGGGAGTCTAGGTGAAAAACTGTTTTTT	CASSPTGSLGEKLFF
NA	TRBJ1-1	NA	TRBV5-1	TGCGCCAGCAGCCCGGGGACACTGAACACTGAAGCTTTCTTT	CASSPGTLNTEAFF
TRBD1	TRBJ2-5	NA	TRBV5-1	TGCGCCAGCAGCTTGGGGCCTGGCAGGGGGGAGACCCAGTACTTC	CASSLGPGRGETQYF
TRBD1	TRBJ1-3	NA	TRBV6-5	TGTGCCAGCAGCCCCGGTCGGGACAGTGGAAACACCATATATTTT	CASSPGRDSGNTIYF
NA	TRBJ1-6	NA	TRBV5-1	TGCGCCAGCAGCCCAGGGGCTAGCTCCTATAATTCACCCCTCCACTTT	CASSPGASSYNSPLHF
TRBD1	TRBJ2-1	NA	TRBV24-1	TGTGCCACCAGTGATTTGAACAGGGGTAATGAGCAGTTCTTC	CATSDLNRGNEQFF
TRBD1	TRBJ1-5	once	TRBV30	TGTGCCTGGAGTTTAGGGGGCGACCAGCCCCAGCATTTT	CAWSLGGDQPQHF
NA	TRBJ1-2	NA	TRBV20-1	TGCAGTGCTAGGAGACCCGGAGACACCTTC	CSARRPGDTF
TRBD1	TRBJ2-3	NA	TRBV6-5	TGTGCCAGCAGTTACGACGGGACAGGGAGTACAGATACGCAGTATTTT	CASSYDGTGSTDTQYF
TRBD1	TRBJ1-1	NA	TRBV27	TGTGCCAGCAGTTTTGGGACAGGGGTCACTGAAGCTTTCTTT	CASSFGTGVTEAFF
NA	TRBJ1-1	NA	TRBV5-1	TGCGCCAGCACACAGGAGAACACTGAAGCTTTCTTT	CASTQENTEAFF
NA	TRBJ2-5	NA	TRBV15	TGTGCCACCAGCAGACCCATGGGGCAGGTAAGGGAGACCCAGTACTTC	CATSRPMGQVRETQYF
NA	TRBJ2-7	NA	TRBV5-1	TGCGCCAGCAGAAGGGGTCAAAATACCCGAGAGCAGTACTTC	CASRRGQNTREQYF
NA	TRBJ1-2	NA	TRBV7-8	TGTGCCAGCAGCGAAGCGCGCAACTATGGCTACACCTTC	CASSEARNYGYTF
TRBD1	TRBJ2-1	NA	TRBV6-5	TGTGCCAGCAGCTTAAACAGGGGGAGAGAGCAGTTCTTC	CASSLNRGREQFF
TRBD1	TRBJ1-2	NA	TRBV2	TGTGCCAGCAGACTGACAGGGGGGGACTATGGCTACACCTTC	CASRLTGGDYGYTF
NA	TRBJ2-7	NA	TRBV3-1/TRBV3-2	TGTGCCAGCAGCCAAGGGACACAAGAGAGGGAGCAGTACTTC	CASSQGTQEREQYF
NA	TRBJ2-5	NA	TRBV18	TGTGCCAGCTCGTATGACGGAGTGGCAGGGCCTGGTCTAAGGGAGACCCAGTACTTC	CASSYDGVAGPGLRETQYF
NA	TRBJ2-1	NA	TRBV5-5	TGTGCCAGCAGCTCGAGGGCGGGGAGAGACAATGAGCAGTTCTTC	CASSSRAGRDNEQFF
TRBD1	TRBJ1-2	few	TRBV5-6	TGTGCCAGCAGCGAGACAGGGCGCAACTATGGCTACACCTTC	CASSETGRNYGYTF
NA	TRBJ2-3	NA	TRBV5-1	TGCGCCAGCAGCGCCCGGGGAGCAGATACGCAGTATTTT	CASSARGADTQYF
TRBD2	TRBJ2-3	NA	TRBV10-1	TGCGCCAGCAGCCAACTAGCGACTAGCACAGATACGCAGTATTTT	CASSQLATSTDTQYF
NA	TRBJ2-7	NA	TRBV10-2	TGCGCCAGCAGCCCTGGTGGGAGAGGGACCTACGAGCAGTACTTC	CASSPGGRGTYEQYF
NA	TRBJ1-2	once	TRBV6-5	TGTGCCAGCAGTTACGCCACAGGAGACTATGGCTACACCTTC	CASSYATGDYGYTF
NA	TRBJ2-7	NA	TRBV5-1	TGCGCCAGCAGCGAGGGGACTCTCGTTCCCTACGAGCAGTACTTC	CASSEGTLVPYEQYF
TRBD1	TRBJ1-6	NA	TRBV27	TGTGCCAGCAGCCCGACAACCGGGACAGGGCTTAATTCACCCCTCCACTTT	CASSPTTGTGLNSPLHF
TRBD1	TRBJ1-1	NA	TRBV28	TGTGCCAGCAGTCCACGGACAGGGGCTTGGACTGAAGCTTTCTTT	CASSPRTGAWTEAFF
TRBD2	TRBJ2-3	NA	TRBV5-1	TGCGCCAGCAGCTTCACAACTAGCGGGGGGGCCACAGATACGCAGTATTTT	CASSFTTSGGATDTQYF
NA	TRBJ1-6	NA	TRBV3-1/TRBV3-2	TGTGCCAGCAGCCAAGTAGGGGATGGGTCACCCCTCCACTTT	CASSQVGDGSPLHF
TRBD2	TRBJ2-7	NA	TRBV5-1	TGCGCCAGCAGCCCAGGACTAGCGCAATTCTCCTACGAGCAGTACTTC	CASSPGLAQFSYEQYF